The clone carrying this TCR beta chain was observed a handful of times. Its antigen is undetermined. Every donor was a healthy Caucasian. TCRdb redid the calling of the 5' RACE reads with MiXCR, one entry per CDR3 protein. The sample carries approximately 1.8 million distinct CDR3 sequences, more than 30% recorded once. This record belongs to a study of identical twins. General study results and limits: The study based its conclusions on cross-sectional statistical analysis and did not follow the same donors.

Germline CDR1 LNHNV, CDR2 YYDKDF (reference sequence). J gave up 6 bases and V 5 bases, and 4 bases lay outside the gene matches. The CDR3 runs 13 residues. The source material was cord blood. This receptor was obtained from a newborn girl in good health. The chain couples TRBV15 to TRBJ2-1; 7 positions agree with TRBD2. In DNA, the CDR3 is TGTGCCACCAGCGGAGCGGGGATCAATGAGCAGTTCTTC. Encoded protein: CATSGAGINEQFF.